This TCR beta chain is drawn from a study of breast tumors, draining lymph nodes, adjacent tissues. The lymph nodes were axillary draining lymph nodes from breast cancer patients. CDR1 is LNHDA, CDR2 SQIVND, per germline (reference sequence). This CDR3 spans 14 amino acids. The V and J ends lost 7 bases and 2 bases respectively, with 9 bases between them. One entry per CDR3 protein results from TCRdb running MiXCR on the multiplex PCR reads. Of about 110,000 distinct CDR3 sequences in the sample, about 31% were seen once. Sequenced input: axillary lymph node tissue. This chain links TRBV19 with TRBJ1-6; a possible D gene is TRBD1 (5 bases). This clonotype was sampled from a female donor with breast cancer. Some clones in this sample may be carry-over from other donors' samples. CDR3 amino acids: CASKGSTYNSPLHF. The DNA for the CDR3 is TGTGCCAGTAAGGGGAGCACCTATAATTCACCCCTCCACTTT.